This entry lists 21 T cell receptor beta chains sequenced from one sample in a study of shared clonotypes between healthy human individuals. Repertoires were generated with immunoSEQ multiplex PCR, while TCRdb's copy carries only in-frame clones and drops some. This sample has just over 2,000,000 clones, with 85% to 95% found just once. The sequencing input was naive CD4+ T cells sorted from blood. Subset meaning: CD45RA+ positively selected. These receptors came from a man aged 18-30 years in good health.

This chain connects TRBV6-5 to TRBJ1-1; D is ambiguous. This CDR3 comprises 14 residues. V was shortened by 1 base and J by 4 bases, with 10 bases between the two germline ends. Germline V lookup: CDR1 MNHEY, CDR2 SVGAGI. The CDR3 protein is CASSYYGMGTEAFF. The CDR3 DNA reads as TGTGCCAGCAGTTACTATGGGATGGGCACTGAAGCTTTCTTT.

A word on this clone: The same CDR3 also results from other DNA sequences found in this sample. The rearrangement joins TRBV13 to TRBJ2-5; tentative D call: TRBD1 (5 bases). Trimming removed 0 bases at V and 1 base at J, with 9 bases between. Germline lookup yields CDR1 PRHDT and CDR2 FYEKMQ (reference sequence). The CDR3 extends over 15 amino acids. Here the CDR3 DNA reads TGTGCCAGCAGCTTAGGTAGGGGATCCCAAGAGACCCAGTACTTC. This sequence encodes CASSLGRGSQETQYF. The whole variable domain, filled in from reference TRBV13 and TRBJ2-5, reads AAGVIQSPRHLIKEKRETATLKCYPIPRHDTVYWYQQGPGQDPQFLISFYEKMQSDKGSIPDRFSAQQFSDYHSELNMSSLELGDSALYFCASSLGRGSQETQYFGPGTRLLVL.

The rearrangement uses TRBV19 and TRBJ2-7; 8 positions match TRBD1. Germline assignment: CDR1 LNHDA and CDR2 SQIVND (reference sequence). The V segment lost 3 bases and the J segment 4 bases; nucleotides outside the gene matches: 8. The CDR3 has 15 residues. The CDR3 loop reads CASSIRDRPGYEQYF. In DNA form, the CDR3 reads TGTGCCAGTAGTATCCGGGACAGGCCGGGGTACGAGCAGTACTTC.

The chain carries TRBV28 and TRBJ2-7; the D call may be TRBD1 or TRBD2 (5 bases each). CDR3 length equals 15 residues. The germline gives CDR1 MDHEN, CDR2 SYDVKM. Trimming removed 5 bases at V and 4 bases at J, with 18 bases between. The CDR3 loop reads CASSPRGPLGYEQYF. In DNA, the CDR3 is TGTGCCAGCAGTCCCCGGGGCCCTCTGGGATACGAGCAGTACTTC.

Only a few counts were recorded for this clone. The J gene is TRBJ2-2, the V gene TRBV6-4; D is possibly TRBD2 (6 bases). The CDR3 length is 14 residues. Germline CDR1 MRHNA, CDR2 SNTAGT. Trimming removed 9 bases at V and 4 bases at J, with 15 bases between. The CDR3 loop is CASTGSPGTGELFF. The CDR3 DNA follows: TGTGCCAGTACCGGGAGCCCAGGCACCGGGGAGCTGTTTTTT.

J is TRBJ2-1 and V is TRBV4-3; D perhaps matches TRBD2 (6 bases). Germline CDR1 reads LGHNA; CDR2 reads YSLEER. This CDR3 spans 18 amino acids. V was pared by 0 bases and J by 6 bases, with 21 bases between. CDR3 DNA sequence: TGCGCCAGCAGCCAAGATTATCTTGGGGACTTAACGGCCAATGAGCAGTTCTTC. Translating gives CASSQDYLGDLTANEQFF.

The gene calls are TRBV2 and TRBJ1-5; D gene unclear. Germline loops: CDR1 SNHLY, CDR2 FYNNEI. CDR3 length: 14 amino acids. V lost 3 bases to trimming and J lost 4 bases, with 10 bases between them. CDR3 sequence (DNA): TGTGCCAGCAGTGAGGCTGTGCGGAATCAGCCCCAGCATTTT. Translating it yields CASSEAVRNQPQHF.

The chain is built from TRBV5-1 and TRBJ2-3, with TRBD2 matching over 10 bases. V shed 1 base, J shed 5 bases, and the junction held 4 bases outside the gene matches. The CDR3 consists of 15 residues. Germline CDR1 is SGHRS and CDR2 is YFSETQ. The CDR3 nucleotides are TGCGCCAGCAGCTTGCCGGGACTAGCGAAAGATACGCAGTATTTT. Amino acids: CASSLPGLAKDTQYF. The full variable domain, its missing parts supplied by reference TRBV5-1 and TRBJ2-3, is KAGVTQTPRYLIKTRGQQVTLSCSPISGHRSVSWYQQTPGQGLQFLFEYFSETQRNKGNFPGRFSGRQFSNSRSEMNVSTLELGDSALYLCASSLPGLAKDTQYFGPGTRLTVL.

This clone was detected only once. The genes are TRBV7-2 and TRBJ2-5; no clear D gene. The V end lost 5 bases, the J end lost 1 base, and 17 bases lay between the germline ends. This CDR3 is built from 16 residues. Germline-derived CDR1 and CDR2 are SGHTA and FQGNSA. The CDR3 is CASSKETWALQETQYF. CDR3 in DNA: TGTGCCAGCAGCAAAGAAACATGGGCCCTCCAAGAGACCCAGTACTTC. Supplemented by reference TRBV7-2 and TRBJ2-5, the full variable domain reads GAGVSQSPSNKVTEKGKDVELRCDPISGHTALYWYRQSLGQGLEFLIYFQGNSAPDKSGLPSDRFSAERTGGSVSTLTIQRTQQEDSAVYLCASSKETWALQETQYFGPGTRLLVL.

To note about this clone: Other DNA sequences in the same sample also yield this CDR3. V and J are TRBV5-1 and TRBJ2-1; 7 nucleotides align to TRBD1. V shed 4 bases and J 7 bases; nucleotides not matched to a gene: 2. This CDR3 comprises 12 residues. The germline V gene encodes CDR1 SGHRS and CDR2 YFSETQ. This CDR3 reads CASSLQGNEQFF. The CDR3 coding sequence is TGCGCCAGCAGCCTACAGGGGAATGAGCAGTTCTTC.

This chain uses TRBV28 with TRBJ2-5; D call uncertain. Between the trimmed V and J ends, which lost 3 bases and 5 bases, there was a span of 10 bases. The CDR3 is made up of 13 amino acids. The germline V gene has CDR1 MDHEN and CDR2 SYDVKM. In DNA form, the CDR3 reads TGTGCCAGCAGTTTTACTGTCGGGGAGACCCAGTACTTC. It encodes CASSFTVGETQYF.

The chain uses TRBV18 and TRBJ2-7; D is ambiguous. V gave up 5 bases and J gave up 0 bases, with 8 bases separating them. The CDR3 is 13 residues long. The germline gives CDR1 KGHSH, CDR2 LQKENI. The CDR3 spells CASSTPSSYEQYF. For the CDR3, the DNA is TGTGCCAGCTCAACCCCTAGCTCCTACGAGCAGTACTTC.

This chain's CDR3 is CASSFADGYTF. CDR3 sequence (DNA): TGTGCCAGCAGCTTCGCGGATGGCTACACCTTC. The gene calls are TRBV5-6 and TRBJ1-2, with D hard to call. The CDR3 contains 11 residues. The V and J ends lost 2 bases and 6 bases respectively, with 5 bases between them. Germline CDR1 SGHDT, CDR2 YYEEEE.

In nucleotides, the CDR3 is TGTGCCTGGAGTTTGACTACGGTGTCAGATACGCAGTATTTT. Protein sequence: CAWSLTTVSDTQYF. The gene calls are TRBV30 and TRBJ2-3; maybe TRBD2 (5 bases). CDR3 length equals 14 residues. Germline V gene data show CDR1 as GTSNPN and CDR2 as SVGIG (reference sequence). With 2 bases removed from V and 4 bases from J, the gap between germline ends came to 13 bases.

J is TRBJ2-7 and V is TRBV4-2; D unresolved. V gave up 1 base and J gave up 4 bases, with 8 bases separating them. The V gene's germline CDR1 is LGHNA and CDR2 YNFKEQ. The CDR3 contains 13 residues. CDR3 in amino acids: CASSQGSEYEQYF. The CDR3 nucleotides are TGTGCCAGCAGCCAAGGCTCTGAATACGAGCAGTACTTC.

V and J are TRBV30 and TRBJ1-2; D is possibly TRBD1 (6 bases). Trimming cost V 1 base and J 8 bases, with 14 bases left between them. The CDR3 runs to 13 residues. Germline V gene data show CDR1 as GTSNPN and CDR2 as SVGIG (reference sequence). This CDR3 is CAWSEIQGSGYTF. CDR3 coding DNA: TGTGCCTGGAGTGAAATACAGGGATCGGGCTACACCTTC.

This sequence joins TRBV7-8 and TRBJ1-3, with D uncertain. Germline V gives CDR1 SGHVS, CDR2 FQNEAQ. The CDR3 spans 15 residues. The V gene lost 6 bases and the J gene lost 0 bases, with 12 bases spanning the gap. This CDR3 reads CASRAGASSGNTIYF. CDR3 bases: TGTGCCAGCAGGGCCGGCGCCTCCTCTGGAAACACCATATATTTT.

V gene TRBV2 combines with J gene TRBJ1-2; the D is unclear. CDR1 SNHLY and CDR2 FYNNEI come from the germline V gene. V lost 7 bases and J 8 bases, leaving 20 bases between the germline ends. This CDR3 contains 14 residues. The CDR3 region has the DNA TGTGCCAGCACTCTCGAAACCCTCGGGGTAGGCTACACCTTC. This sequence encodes CASTLETLGVGYTF.

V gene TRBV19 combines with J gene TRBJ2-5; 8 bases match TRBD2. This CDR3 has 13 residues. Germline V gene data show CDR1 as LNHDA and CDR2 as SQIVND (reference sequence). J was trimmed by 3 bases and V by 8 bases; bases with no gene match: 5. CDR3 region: CASCGTRKETQYF. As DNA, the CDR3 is TGTGCCAGTTGCGGGACTAGAAAAGAGACCCAGTACTTC.

DNA of the CDR3: TGTGCCAGCAGCGCCCACAGGGCGGGGATATCCTACAATGAGCAGTTCTTC. It translates to CASSAHRAGISYNEQFF. V and J are TRBV9 and TRBJ2-1; D tentatively fits TRBD1 or TRBD2 (6 bases each). CDR1 and CDR2 from the germline V gene are SGDLS and YYNGEE. V lost 3 bases and J 1 base, leaving 17 bases between the germline ends. The CDR3 contains 17 residues.

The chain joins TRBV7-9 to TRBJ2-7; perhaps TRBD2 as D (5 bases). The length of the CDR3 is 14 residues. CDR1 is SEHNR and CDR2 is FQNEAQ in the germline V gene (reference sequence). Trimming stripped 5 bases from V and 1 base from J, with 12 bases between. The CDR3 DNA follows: TGTGCCAGCAGCCCCTCGGGATTTTCCTACGAGCAGTACTTC. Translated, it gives CASSPSGFSYEQYF.